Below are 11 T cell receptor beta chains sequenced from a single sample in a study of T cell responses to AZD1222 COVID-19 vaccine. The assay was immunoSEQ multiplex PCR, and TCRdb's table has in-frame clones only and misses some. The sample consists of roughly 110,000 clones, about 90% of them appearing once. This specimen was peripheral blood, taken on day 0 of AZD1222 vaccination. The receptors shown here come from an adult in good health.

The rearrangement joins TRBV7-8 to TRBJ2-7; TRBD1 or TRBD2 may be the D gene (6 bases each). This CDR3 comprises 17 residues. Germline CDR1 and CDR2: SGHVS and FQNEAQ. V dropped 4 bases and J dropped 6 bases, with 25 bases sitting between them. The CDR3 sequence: CASSSPSQRGPSGEQYF. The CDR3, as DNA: TGTGCCAGCAGCTCCCCCAGCCAACGGGGGCCCTCGGGCGAGCAGTACTTC.

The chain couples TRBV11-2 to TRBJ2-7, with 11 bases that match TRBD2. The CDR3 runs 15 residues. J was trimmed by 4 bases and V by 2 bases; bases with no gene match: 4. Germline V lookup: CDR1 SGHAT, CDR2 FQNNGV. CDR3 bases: TGTGCCAGCAGCTTAACTAGCGGGGGAGTTTACGAGCAGTACTTC. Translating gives CASSLTSGGVYEQYF.

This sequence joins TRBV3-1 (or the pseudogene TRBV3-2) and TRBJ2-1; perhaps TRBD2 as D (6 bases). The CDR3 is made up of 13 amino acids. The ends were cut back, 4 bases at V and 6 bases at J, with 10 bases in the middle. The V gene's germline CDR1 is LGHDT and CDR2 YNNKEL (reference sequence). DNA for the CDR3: TGTGCCAGCAGCCTCGGGCGGGGCAATGAGCAGTTCTTC. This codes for CASSLGRGNEQFF.

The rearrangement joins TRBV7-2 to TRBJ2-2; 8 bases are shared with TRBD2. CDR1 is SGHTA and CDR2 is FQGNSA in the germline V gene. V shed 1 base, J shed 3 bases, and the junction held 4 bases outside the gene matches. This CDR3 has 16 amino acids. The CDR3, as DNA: TGTGCCAGCAGCTTAGTATCACTAGCGGACACCGGGGAGCTGTTTTTT. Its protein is CASSLVSLADTGELFF.

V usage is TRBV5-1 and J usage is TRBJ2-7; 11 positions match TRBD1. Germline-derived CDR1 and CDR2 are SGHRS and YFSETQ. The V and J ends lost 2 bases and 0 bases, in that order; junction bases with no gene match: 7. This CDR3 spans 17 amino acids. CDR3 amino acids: CASSLGQGARSSYEQYF. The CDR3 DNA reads TGCGCCAGCAGCTTAGGACAGGGGGCCCGAAGCTCCTACGAGCAGTACTTC.

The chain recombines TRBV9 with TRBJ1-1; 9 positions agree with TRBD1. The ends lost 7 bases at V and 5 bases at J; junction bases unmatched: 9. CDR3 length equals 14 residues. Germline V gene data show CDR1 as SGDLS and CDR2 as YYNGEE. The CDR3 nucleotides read TGTGCCAGCGGACCGACAGGGGGGATAACTGAAGCTTTCTTT. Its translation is CASGPTGGITEAFF.

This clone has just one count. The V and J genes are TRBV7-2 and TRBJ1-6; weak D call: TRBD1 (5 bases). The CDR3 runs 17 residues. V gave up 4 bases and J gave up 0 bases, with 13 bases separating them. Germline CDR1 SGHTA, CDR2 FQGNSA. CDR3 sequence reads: CASSSRGFSSYNSPLHF. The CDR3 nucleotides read TGTGCCAGCAGCTCGCGGGGGTTTAGCTCCTATAATTCACCCCTCCACTTT.

CDR3 coding DNA: TGTGCCAGCAGCTTAGGCTCTTTAGCAGCCCAAGAGACCCAGTACTTC. Its translation: CASSLGSLAAQETQYF. The chain employs TRBV11-2 and TRBJ2-5; D is unresolved. CDR1 and CDR2 from the germline V gene are SGHAT and FQNNGV. CDR3 size: 16 residues. Trimming cost V 1 base and J 1 base, with 13 bases left between them.

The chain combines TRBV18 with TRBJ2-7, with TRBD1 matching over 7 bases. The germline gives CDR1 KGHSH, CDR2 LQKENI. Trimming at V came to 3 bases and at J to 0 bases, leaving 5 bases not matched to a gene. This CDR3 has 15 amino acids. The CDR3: CASSPTGVSSYEQYF. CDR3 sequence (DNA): TGTGCCAGCTCACCCACAGGGGTGAGCTCCTACGAGCAGTACTTC. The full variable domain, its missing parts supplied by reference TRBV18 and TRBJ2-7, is NAGVMQNPRHLVRRRGQEARLRCSPMKGHSHVYWYRQLPEEGLKFMVYLQKENIIDESGMPKERFSAEFPKEGPSILRIQQVVRGDSAAYFCASSPTGVSSYEQYFGPGTRLTVT.

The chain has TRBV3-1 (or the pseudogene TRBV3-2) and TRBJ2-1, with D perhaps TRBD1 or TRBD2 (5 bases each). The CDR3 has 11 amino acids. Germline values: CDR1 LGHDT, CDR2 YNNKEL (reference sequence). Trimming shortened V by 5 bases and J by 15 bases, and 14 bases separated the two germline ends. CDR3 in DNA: TGTGCCAGCAGCTTCCGGGACGCACCGTTCTTC. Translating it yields CASSFRDAPFF.

The CDR3 sequence: CASSLSGGSNYGYTF. CDR3 in DNA: TGTGCCAGCAGTTTATCGGGCGGCAGTAACTATGGCTACACCTTC. V usage is TRBV27 and J usage is TRBJ1-2; D uncertain. Trimming shortened V by 0 bases and J by 1 base, and 9 bases separated the two germline ends. The germline V gene encodes CDR1 MNHEY and CDR2 SMNVEV (reference sequence). The CDR3 totals 15 residues.